One and the same sample provided the 19 T cell receptor beta chains below, sequenced in a study of blood T cell repertoires in COVID-19. Using immunoSEQ multiplex PCR, the repertoire was profiled, and TCRdb retains in-frame clones only, with some absent. In the table there are hundreds of thousands of clones, about nine tenths of which are singletons. Input material: PBMCs or T cells enriched from blood (not recorded which). The receptor source for this set is a woman in her thirties with acute COVID-19.

The gene calls are TRBV27 and TRBJ2-5; 10 positions match TRBD2. Germline CDR1 is MNHEY and CDR2 is SMNVEV (reference sequence). The CDR3 is 15 amino acids. J was trimmed by 2 bases and V by 5 bases; bases with no gene match: 5. The CDR3 coding sequence is TGTGCCAGCAGTCGTTCTAGCGGGGGTCAAGAGACCCAGTACTTC. Protein sequence: CASSRSSGGQETQYF.

This chain joins TRBV12-5 and TRBJ2-2; TRBD2 is a possible D gene (5 bases). The V gene's germline CDR1 is LGHNT and CDR2 FRNRAP. This CDR3 comprises 16 residues. V lost 0 bases and J 7 bases, leaving 15 bases between the germline ends. CDR3 sequence (DNA): TGTGCTAGTGGTTTGGTGATACTACCCCGGGGCGGGGAGCTGTTTTTT. Translation: CASGLVILPRGGELFF.

This chain links TRBV2 with TRBJ1-2; no clear D gene. Per germline, CDR1 SNHLY and CDR2 FYNNEI. V was shortened by 7 bases and J by 6 bases, with 12 bases between the two germline ends. This CDR3 contains 12 residues. The CDR3 nucleotides read TGTGCCAGCAAAGACTGGCCCGATGGCTACACCTTC. This sequence encodes CASKDWPDGYTF. Full variable domain (missing parts from reference TRBV2 and TRBJ1-2): EPEVTQTPSHQVTQMGQEVILRCVPISNHLYFYWYRQILGQKVEFLVSFYNNEISEKSEIFDDQFSVERPDGSNFTLKIRSTKLEDSAMYFCASKDWPDGYTFGSGTRLTVV.

The chain couples TRBV18 to TRBJ2-5; 9 nucleotides match TRBD2. Germline CDR1 and CDR2: KGHSH and LQKENI. The J segment lost 5 bases and the V segment lost 2 bases, leaving 15 bases of the junction unmatched. The CDR3 has 18 amino acids. The CDR3 region has the DNA TGTGCCAGCTCACCAAGGGCTAGCGGGGTCGGCTCAAGGGAGACCCAGTACTTC. As protein: CASSPRASGVGSRETQYF.

This clone was seen just once. The chain employs TRBV6-1 and TRBJ2-5; no definite D call. This CDR3 has 14 amino acids. CDR1 and CDR2 (germline): MNHNS, SASEGT. V was pared by 1 base and J by 3 bases, with 9 bases between. CDR3 DNA sequence: TGTGCCAGCAGTGAAGAGATAGAGAAAGAGACCCAGTACTTC. Translation gives CASSEEIEKETQYF.

This sequence joins TRBV10-3 and TRBJ2-3; the match to TRBD1 covers 9 bases. This CDR3 comprises 14 residues. CDR1 is ENHRY, CDR2 SYGVKD, per germline. J was trimmed by 5 bases and V by 7 bases; bases with no gene match: 7. CDR3 in amino acids: CAITGQGREDTQYF. The CDR3 coding sequence is TGTGCCATCACGGGACAGGGAAGAGAAGATACGCAGTATTTT.

This clone was found a few times. V gene TRBV7-9 combines with J gene TRBJ1-1; D is unclear. Germline V gene sequence: CDR1 SEHNR, CDR2 FQNEAQ (reference sequence). The CDR3 has 16 amino acids. V was cut by 4 bases and J by 5 bases, with 20 bases left in between. CDR3 coding DNA: TGTGCCAGCAGCTCACTCTGGTGGGGAAGCGGGACTGAAGCTTTCTTT. It is translated as CASSSLWWGSGTEAFF.

This rearrangement joins TRBV3-1 (or the pseudogene TRBV3-2) to TRBJ1-2; TRBD1 is a possible D gene (6 bases). The germline CDR1 and CDR2 sequences are LGHDT and YNNKEL (reference sequence). The CDR3 has 12 residues. V was trimmed by 4 bases and J by 8 bases, leaving 11 bases between them. In nucleotides, the CDR3 is TGTGCCAGCAGCCCCGACAGGTCCGGCTACACCTTC. The encoded protein is CASSPDRSGYTF.

V usage is TRBV7-8 and J usage is TRBJ1-4; D is ambiguous. The CDR3 consists of 13 residues. The V gene's germline CDR1 is SGHVS and CDR2 FQNEAQ. V lost 5 bases to trimming and J lost 0 bases, with 4 bases between them. The CDR3 protein is CASSPATNEKLFF. Here the CDR3 DNA reads TGTGCCAGCAGCCCAGCAACTAATGAAAAACTGTTTTTT.

This clone has just a few counts. This chain uses TRBV19 with TRBJ1-5, with D possibly TRBD1 on 5 matching bases. Trimming pared 7 bases from V and 5 bases from J, leaving 18 bases between. Germline V gives CDR1 LNHDA, CDR2 SQIVND (reference sequence). The CDR3 sequence is 15 residues long. CDR3: CASKGNRGSDQPQHF. In DNA form, the CDR3 reads TGTGCCAGTAAAGGTAATCGGGGGTCTGATCAGCCCCAGCATTTT.

The chain links TRBV4-3 to TRBJ1-1; 7 bases fit TRBD1. J lost 5 bases, V lost 0 bases, and 6 bases had no gene match. The CDR3 covers 15 residues. The germline gives CDR1 LGHNA, CDR2 YSLEER. In nucleotides, the CDR3 is TGCGCCAGCAGCCAAGACAGGGGGGTCAGGACTGAAGCTTTCTTT. Protein product: CASSQDRGVRTEAFF.

The chain has TRBV5-6 and TRBJ2-7; possibly TRBD1 for D (5 bases). CDR1 is SGHDT and CDR2 is YYEEEE in the germline V gene. Between the trimmed V and J ends, which lost 5 bases and 0 bases, there was a span of 15 bases. This CDR3 has 15 residues. The CDR3 bases are TGTGCCAGCAGTTCTCAGGGATCCTACTCCTACGAGCAGTACTTC. Encoded protein: CASSSQGSYSYEQYF.

This chain uses TRBV11-2 with TRBJ2-5; D may be TRBD2 (5 bases). This CDR3 is 13 amino acids long. Germline V lookup: CDR1 SGHAT, CDR2 FQNNGV. V was shortened by 5 bases and J by 2 bases, with 9 bases between the two germline ends. CDR3 region: CASSPDWQETQYF. CDR3 bases: TGTGCCAGCAGCCCGGACTGGCAAGAGACCCAGTACTTC.

The V and J genes are TRBV19 and TRBJ1-2; TRBD1 aligns across 9 bases. CDR1 and CDR2 (germline): LNHDA, SQIVND (reference sequence). This CDR3 contains 15 residues. V shed 1 base, J shed 8 bases, and the junction held 8 bases outside the gene matches. This CDR3 reads CASSIAGTGPEGYTF. CDR3 nucleotides: TGTGCCAGTAGTATAGCCGGGACAGGGCCGGAAGGCTACACCTTC. Using reference TRBV19 and TRBJ1-2 for the parts outside the CDR3, the full variable domain is DGGITQSPKYLFRKEGQNVTLSCEQNLNHDAMYWYRQDPGQGLRLIYYSQIVNDFQKGDIAEGYSVSREKKESFPLTVTSAQKNPTAFYLCASSIAGTGPEGYTFGSGTRLTVV.

On this clone itself: The junction shows a germline mismatch at one end, possibly a read error. This chain uses TRBV10-1 with TRBJ1-1; 10 bases match TRBD1. Germline values: CDR1 WNHNN, CDR2 SYGVQD (reference sequence). CDR3 length: 17 residues. The CDR3 sequence is CASCDRGRKLRGTEAFF. CDR3 in DNA: TGCGCCAGCTGTGACAGGGGGCGTAAATTGAGAGGCACTGAAGCTTTCTTT.

The J gene is TRBJ2-5, the V gene TRBV3-1 (or the pseudogene TRBV3-2); 15 nucleotides agree with TRBD2. CDR3 length: 16 residues. The J segment lost 7 bases and the V segment lost 0 bases, leaving 3 bases of the junction unmatched. The germline V gene has CDR1 LGHDT and CDR2 YNNKEL (reference sequence). CDR3 coding DNA: TGTGCCAGCAGCCAAGATTGGACTAGCGGGGGGGCGACCCAGTACTTC. This translates into CASSQDWTSGGATQYF.

V usage is TRBV6-4 and J usage is TRBJ2-1; 7 nucleotides agree with TRBD2. This CDR3 has 16 residues. Germline V CDR1 and CDR2: MRHNA, SNTAGT. The trim removed 0 bases at V and 2 bases at J, leaving 4 bases unmatched. The CDR3 DNA reads TGTGCCAGCAGTGACTCCGGTGGGGGGGCCTACAATGAGCAGTTCTTC. Translated: CASSDSGGGAYNEQFF.

The chain links TRBV13 to TRBJ1-6; 8 bases align to TRBD1. CDR1 and CDR2 (germline): PRHDT, FYEKMQ (reference sequence). The CDR3 contains 15 residues. V lost 4 bases and J lost 9; bases outside the gene matches: 8. CDR3 sequence (DNA): TGTGCCAGCAGCTCGACAGGGGATGGGGGTTCACCCCTCCACTTT. Translating gives CASSSTGDGGSPLHF.

The chain joins TRBV12-2 to TRBJ2-3; TRBD2, as called in the table, went unchecked against the DNA. TRBV12-2 is deemed a pseudogene. The CDR3 is made up of 16 amino acids. The CDR3 DNA is TGTGCAAGTCGCTTTCGGGCGGGGGGGCCCCCAGATACGCAGTATTTT. This sequence encodes CASRFRAGGPPDTQYF.